This TCR beta chain was recorded in a study of cytomegalovirus exposure and HLA in healthy donors. Study conclusions and caveats: Within the data, a cluster of highly shared sequence variants was likely a sequencing artifact. HLA allele associations emerged for fewer than 20,000 TCR beta sequences in a later analysis, at 0.05 false discovery rate. Within an earlier analysis, most TCR beta V segments proved productive either about 90% or about 30% of the time.

About this clone: The antigen is not known.

A multiplex PCR was run with 60 Vbeta primers and 13 Jbeta primers. The protocol was immunoSEQ multiplex PCR, while the TCRdb copy is restricted to in-frame clones and leaves out a portion. This sample contains tens of thousands of clones. Sequenced: PBMCs. This sequence was found in a man aged 50 or older in good health and CMV-seronegative.

DNA for the CDR3: TGCGCCAGCAGCCGAACTAGCGTTATCGACAATGAGCAGTTCTTC. It specifies CASSRTSVIDNEQFF. The chain has TRBV5-1 and TRBJ2-1, with 7 bases that match TRBD2. Germline V gene data show CDR1 as SGHRS and CDR2 as YFSETQ. The J segment lost 5 bases and the V segment lost 4 bases, leaving 9 bases of the junction unmatched. The CDR3 loop spans 15 amino acids.